This T cell receptor beta chain was sequenced in a study of T cell repertoires in cytomegalovirus infection. Study information: In public TCR beta signatures, there were indications of both CMV infection and matching HLA type.

This clonotype showed up just a few times. Antigen: not known. Whole-study findings and limits: In two of eight donors, the top clonotype was HLA-C-restricted CMV-specific. Cumulative public TCR beta family frequency identified CMV carriers with the relevant HLA.

TCRdb reanalysed the reads using MiXCR and keeps one entry per CDR3 protein. Of some 700,000 distinct CDR3 sequences listed, around a third are singletons. The clonotype originates from a human donor in good health (CMV status not recorded). Some clones in this sample may be carry-over from other donors' samples. The starting material was cultured PBMCs, obtained from culture after CMV antigen stimulation.

CDR3 residues: CASSLAGGLTDTQYF. The CDR3 region has the DNA TGTGCCAGCAGTTTAGCGGGGGGGCTAACAGATACGCAGTATTTT. The chain employs TRBV12-3 or TRBV12-4 and TRBJ2-3, with a weak D call TRBD2 (7 bases). V was cut by 0 bases and J by 3 bases, with 10 bases left in between. The CDR3 has 15 residues.